These 17 T cell receptor beta chains were sequenced from one sample in a study of molecular identifiers for immune sequencing clone quantification. TCRdb itself ran the PCR reads through MiXCR, one entry per CDR3 protein. The sample shows around 460,000 distinct CDR3 sequences, around a fifth of them seen only once. Source material: naive CD8+ T cells from blood, with Jurkat cell RNA spiked in. Subset noted: FACS-sorted CD8+CD4-CCR7+CD45RA+ naive T cells. The receptors here all came from a human donor in good health. Some libraries in this study had Jurkat cell RNA spiked in.

This clonotype was recorded at least ten times. V usage is TRBV11-2 and J usage is TRBJ2-3; TRBD2 might be the D (5 bases). Germline V lookup: CDR1 SGHAT, CDR2 FQNNGV. There are 14 residues in the CDR3. The V end lost 0 bases, the J end lost 4 bases, and 8 bases lay between the germline ends. CDR3 sequence: CASSLDPGSDTQYF. CDR3 DNA: TGTGCCAGCAGCTTAGATCCGGGGTCAGATACGCAGTATTTT.

In regard to this clonotype: This may be a read error: a much more frequent sequence differs by one nucleotide. The V and J genes are TRBV2 and TRBJ1-4; 8 positions match TRBD1. This CDR3 has 15 amino acids. CDR1 and CDR2 (germline): SNHLY, FYNNEI. CDR3 DNA sequence: TGTGCCAGCAGTGTAAGGGACAGGACTAATGAAAAACTGGTTTTT. This gives the protein CASSVRDRTNEKLVF.

At least ten counts were recorded for this clonotype. The CDR3 DNA reads TGTGCCAGCAGCGGAGACAGTAACACTGAAGCTTTCTTT. Its protein product is CASSGDSNTEAFF. The gene calls are TRBV7-9 and TRBJ1-1; D is perhaps TRBD1 (5 bases). The CDR3 is made up of 13 amino acids. Germline loops: CDR1 SEHNR, CDR2 FQNEAQ (reference sequence). Trimming stripped 5 bases from V and 2 bases from J, with 9 bases between. The whole variable domain, filled in from reference TRBV7-9 and TRBJ1-1, reads DTGVSQNPRHKITKRGQNVTFRCDPISEHNRLYWYRQTLGQGPEFLTYFQNEAQLEKSRLLSDRFSAERPKGSFSTLEIQRTEQGDSAMYLCASSGDSNTEAFFGQGTRLTVV.

The J gene is TRBJ1-5, the V gene TRBV27; a weak D match, TRBD1 (5 bases). This CDR3 region has 15 residues. The germline V and J ends were trimmed by 4 bases and 4 bases, with 14 bases remaining between them. The germline V gene has CDR1 MNHEY and CDR2 SMNVEV (reference sequence). DNA of the CDR3: TGTGCCAGCAGTTCGATAACAGGATCAAATCAGCCCCAGCATTTT. Its protein product is CASSSITGSNQPQHF.

This clonotype has only one observation. A much larger clone lies a single base off, so this may be a read error. The CDR3: CASSTAGNEQYF. The DNA for the CDR3 is TGTGCCAGCAGTACGGCAGGGAACGAGCAGTACTTC. The chain employs TRBV6-1 and TRBJ2-7, with D perhaps TRBD1 (5 bases). The CDR3 contains 12 residues. Trimming removed 5 bases from V and 5 bases from J, with 10 bases in between. Per the germline V gene, CDR1 is MNHNS and CDR2 is SASEGT.

This clonotype turned up a few times. The rearrangement joins TRBV7-2 to TRBJ2-7, with D perhaps given as TRBD1 or TRBD2 (5 bases each). The CDR3 extends over 15 amino acids. Germline CDR1 and CDR2: SGHTA and FQGNSA. The V and J ends lost 3 bases and 0 bases respectively, with 12 bases between them. In DNA, the CDR3 is TGTGCCAGCAGCTTTATCGGGGCTGCCTCCTACGAGCAGTACTTC. Protein: CASSFIGAASYEQYF.

This clonotype has at least ten counts. The chain couples TRBV12-3 or TRBV12-4 to TRBJ1-1; 8 bases are a match to TRBD1. The CDR3 has 12 amino acids. V was clipped by 5 bases and J by 8 bases; unmatched bases: 4. Written as DNA, the CDR3 is TGTGCCAGCAGTCCGGACAGGGTCGAAGCTTTCTTT. Its translation: CASSPDRVEAFF.

This chain links TRBV27 with TRBJ2-7; D is undetermined. The V gene lost 8 bases and the J gene lost 5 bases, with 16 bases spanning the gap. This CDR3 comprises 13 residues. Per the germline V gene, CDR1 is MNHEY and CDR2 is SMNVEV (reference sequence). The CDR3 sequence is CASGLGPVHEQYF. In DNA form, the CDR3 reads TGTGCCAGCGGATTAGGACCAGTCCACGAGCAGTACTTC.

V usage is TRBV5-6 and J usage is TRBJ2-2; D uncertain. Germline CDR1 reads SGHDT; CDR2 reads YYEEEE. V lost 1 base to trimming and J lost 5 bases, with 12 bases between them. The CDR3 has 15 residues. CDR3 amino acids: CASSLRHTLTGELFF. In DNA, the CDR3 is TGTGCCAGCAGCTTGCGGCATACCCTGACCGGGGAGCTGTTTTTT.

The chain is built from TRBV6-1 and TRBJ2-7; 9 positions match TRBD1. Germline CDR1 MNHNS, CDR2 SASEGT. Trimming removed 5 bases from V and 4 bases from J; junction bases left unmatched: 12. This CDR3 is built from 16 residues. The DNA for the CDR3 is TGTGCCAGCAGTCTATATACCGGGACAGGGTTATACGAGCAGTACTTC. Its protein is CASSLYTGTGLYEQYF.

The chain uses TRBV10-2 and TRBJ2-1, with D perhaps matching TRBD2 (5 bases). Germline loops: CDR1 WSHSY, CDR2 SAAADI. This CDR3 is 16 amino acids long. Trimming stripped 0 bases from V and 0 bases from J, with 9 bases between. CDR3 in amino acids: CASSESGLRSYNEQFF. In DNA form, the CDR3 reads TGCGCCAGCAGTGAGTCAGGACTGCGCTCCTACAATGAGCAGTTCTTC.

This clonotype occurred a few times. The chain joins TRBV20-1 to TRBJ2-7, with a possible D match to TRBD2 (7 bases). With 6 bases removed from V and 3 bases from J, the gap between germline ends came to 15 bases. The CDR3 is 13 amino acids. Germline CDR1 reads DFQATT; CDR2 reads SNEGSKA (reference sequence). The CDR3 nucleotides read TGCAGTGCCCAGAGGGGGGGGGGCTACGAGCAGTACTTC. It codes for CSAQRGGGYEQYF.

V and J are TRBV19 and TRBJ1-2; possible D gene TRBD1, 6 bases. CDR1 LNHDA and CDR2 SQIVND come from the germline V gene (reference sequence). CDR3 size: 15 residues. V was cut by 7 bases and J by 7 bases, with 22 bases left in between. For the CDR3, the DNA is TGTGCCAGTAACGGGGAACATACGGGGGCCGCTGGCTACACCTTC. The encoded protein is CASNGEHTGAAGYTF.

The chain is built from TRBV20-1 and TRBJ2-1; D is unclear. Germline CDR1 DFQATT, CDR2 SNEGSKA (reference sequence). With 0 bases removed from V and 2 bases from J, the gap between germline ends came to 11 bases. This CDR3 has 15 amino acids. CDR3 loop: CSARDVTAPYNEQFF. In DNA form, the CDR3 reads TGCAGTGCTAGAGATGTTACAGCCCCCTACAATGAGCAGTTCTTC.

A word on this clonotype: A much larger clonotype is one base distant, so this may be a read error. The chain carries TRBV11-2 and TRBJ2-3; 10 bases are shared with TRBD2. Germline trimming cut 5 bases from V and 4 bases from J; bases unmatched to any gene: 21. Germline V gives CDR1 SGHAT, CDR2 FQNNGV. The CDR3 is 20 amino acids. The CDR3 protein is CASSHTIRGLAGVIADTQYF. The CDR3 DNA is TGTGCCAGCAGCCATACCATCCGGGGCCTAGCGGGGGTGATCGCAGATACGCAGTATTTT.

This clonotype was counted ten times or more. CDR3 region: CASSHNRLDYTDTQYF. In nucleotides, the CDR3 is TGCGCCAGCAGCCACAATCGTCTAGACTACACAGATACGCAGTATTTT. V gene TRBV4-3 combines with J gene TRBJ2-3; a possible D gene is TRBD2 (5 bases). CDR3 length equals 16 residues. Germline V gene data show CDR1 as LGHNA and CDR2 as YSLEER. The V gene lost 3 bases and the J gene lost 2 bases, with 15 bases spanning the gap.

This clonotype was counted between two and nine times. The V and J genes are TRBV9 and TRBJ2-3; maybe TRBD2 (6 bases). Trimming removed 0 bases at V and 0 bases at J, with 11 bases between. The length of the CDR3 is 16 residues. In germline, CDR1 is SGDLS, CDR2 YYNGEE. The CDR3 spells CASSVEGGLSTDTQYF. CDR3 in DNA: TGTGCCAGCAGCGTAGAGGGCGGACTAAGCACAGATACGCAGTATTTT. Combining the CDR3 with reference TRBV9 and TRBJ2-3 gives the whole variable domain DSGVTQTPKHLITATGQRVTLRCSPRSGDLSVYWYQQSLDQGLQFLIQYYNGEERAKGNILERFSAQQFPDLHSELNLSSLELGDSALYFCASSVEGGLSTDTQYFGPGTRLTVL.